The TCR beta chain under discussion was sequenced for a study of blood T cell repertoires in COVID-19. CDR3 length: 15 amino acids. Germline loops: CDR1 MRHNA, CDR2 SNTAGT. Some clones are missing from TCRdb's copy, which holds only in-frame ones; the method was immunoSEQ multiplex PCR. Found here are about 320,000 clones, around 89% of them singletons; the top ten hold around 1.6%. Sample: peripheral blood. This receptor was identified in a woman aged 25 to 39 with COVID-19, enrolled during active disease. This rearrangement joins TRBV6-4 to TRBJ2-7; TRBD2 matches at 8 bases. The J call is doubtful: the DNA matches TRBJ2-1 better. CDR3 sequence reads: CASSDSGTSYDEQFF. The CDR3 region has the DNA TGTGCCAGCAGTGACTCGGGGACTAGTTACGATGAGCAGTTCTTC.